The present T cell receptor beta chain was sequenced within a study of T-cell memory formation after mild COVID-19 (dated by TCRdb to 2020 to 2022). With respect to the entire study: Most TCR sequence clusters were specific to one of the two donors. Two young, previously healthy adult volunteers, one female and one male, were included in the cohort. Longitudinal TCRalpha and TCRbeta repertoire sequencing tracked T-cell clones expanding and contracting after mild COVID-19 in two donors.

The CDR3 sequence holds 20 residues, the cysteine and phenylalanine included. Only CDR3 DNA is held: 60 bases, read in frame from base 1. Trimmed from V: 6 bases; trimmed from J: 6 bases; junction bases lacking a gene match: 23. In the germline V gene, CDR1 corresponds to SGHVS and CDR2 to FQNEAQ. What the study reported, not specific to this receptor: Some responding clones were detected in pre-infection memory, suggesting pre-existing cross-reactive memory T cells joined the SARS-CoV-2 response. SARS-CoV-2 specificity was not confirmed for the second-wave clones peaking on day 37. Clones contracting from day 15 to 85 had balanced CD4/CD8 phenotypes, while a second wave expanding from day 15 to 37 was biased towards CD4+. The study included only a couple of mild cases, and larger cohorts that include severe cases with pre-infection samples were judged to be necessary. Contracting CD4+ clones appeared mostly in the CM and EM memory subsets, whereas CD8+ clones were enriched in EMRA.

PBMCs were isolated by Ficoll-Paque density gradient centrifugation. A few counts support this clonotype. Its recognized antigen is unknown. Base qualities are not recorded, but no much larger clone differs from it by a single base. The data were produced on an Illumina NovaSeq 6000. cDNA libraries for TCRalpha and TCRbeta were prepared by 5'RACE using constant-segment primers, with sample barcodes and unique molecular identifiers added. RNA was extracted from every sample with Trizol reagent. Amplification of the libraries took two PCR steps, and the second step added a second sample barcode plus Illumina TruSeq adapters. Libraries were sequenced on an Illumina NovaSeq with 2 x 150 bp paired-end reads. The authors' analysis ran thus. Demultiplexing of reads and collapsing into UMI-guided consensus sequences were performed with migec v1.2.7. With mixcr v2.1.11, UMI consensuses were aligned to TRA and TRB V and J templates and assembled into clonotypes. A clonotype was counted as expanded or contracted only when both edgeR and NoisET called the clonotype significant, with the noise models trained on biological replicates. For edgeR calls, the thresholds were a false discovery rate-adjusted p below 0.01 and a log2 fold-change of 1. As an exploratory analysis of dynamics, max-normalized trajectories of the 1000 most abundant clonotypes were examined by PCA with hierarchical clustering. Each responding clone was given a CD4 or CD8 phenotype based on the CD4+ and CD8+ repertoires, which had been sequenced separately. TCRdb itself trimmed the public reads at Q25 with fastp, ran MiXCR and retained productive beta chains. Records with the same CDR3 protein are collapsed into one entry carrying the most frequent genes and DNA. What appears here as the V and J calls and clone size reflects TCRdb's work, not the paper's. In all, the sample holds about 470,000 distinct CDR3 sequences, and nearly 25% of those were seen once. About an eighth of the sample lies in the top ten.

The sample taken for sequencing was PBMCs or a T cell subset sorted from them (not recorded which). The V and J genes are TRBV7-8 and TRBJ2-3; TRBD2 aligns with 11 central bases. The clonotype originates from an adult woman who had mild COVID-19 (a few samples of this study predate the infection). The sample titles of this study are shuffled in the database, so cell type and time point are left out; the donor was told from shared clones. The nucleotide sequence reads TGTGCCAGCAGTAGGAGGGAGAGGTTGAATAGCGGGGGGGCAAGCGATACGCAGTATTTT. This sequence encodes CASSRRERLNSGGASDTQYF. Beyond the CDR3, the reference TRBV7-8 and TRBJ2-3 genes provide the residues; the full variable domain reads: GAGVSQSPRYKVAKRGQDVALRCDPISGHVSLFWYQQALGQGPEFLTYFQNEAQLDKSGLPSDRFFAERPEGSVSTLKIQRTQQEDSAVYLCASSRRERLNSGGASDTQYFGPGTRLTVL.